One and the same sample provided the 8 T cell receptor beta chains below, sequenced in a study of blood T cells in healthy people across ages. Together with a sample-barcoded 5' primer, a J-beta primer mix was included in a second PCR lasting 7 to 11 cycles. MiXCR, run by TCRdb on the 5' RACE reads, gives a single entry per CDR3 protein. The sample lists about 690,000 distinct CDR3 sequences; roughly 41% were seen once. Specimen: blood. The receptors come from a man older than 75 in good health.

The genes are TRBV9 and TRBJ2-1; D gene ambiguous. There are 15 residues in the CDR3. The germline V and J ends were trimmed by 2 bases and 2 bases, with 11 bases remaining between them. Germline V gene sequence: CDR1 SGDLS, CDR2 YYNGEE. Here the CDR3 reads CASSVLTDPYNEQFF. CDR3 DNA: TGTGCCAGCAGCGTTCTTACAGACCCCTACAATGAGCAGTTCTTC.

In this sample, this clonotype turned up a few times. In nucleotides, the CDR3 is TGCGCTGGCGGTGAGGATACGCAGTATTTT. Translation gives CAGGEDTQYF. The rearrangement joins TRBV10-1 to TRBJ2-3; D is unresolved. Germline V gene data show CDR1 as WNHNN and CDR2 as SYGVQD (reference sequence). This CDR3 has 10 residues.

This clonotype was counted between two and nine times. The chain joins TRBV7-8 to TRBJ2-2; D call uncertain. The CDR3 contains 15 residues. The V gene lost 0 bases and the J gene lost 4 bases, with 9 bases spanning the gap. Germline-derived CDR1 and CDR2 are SGHVS and FQNEAQ. CDR3 residues: CASSLANSLTGELFF. The CDR3 DNA reads as TGTGCCAGCAGCTTAGCAAATAGTCTCACCGGGGAGCTGTTTTTT.

With respect to this clonotype: A much bigger clone sits one base away, suggesting this may be a read error. The chain has TRBV7-2 and TRBJ2-5; 8 bases map to TRBD2. The trim removed 2 bases at V and 0 bases at J, leaving 5 bases unmatched. In germline, CDR1 is SGHTA, CDR2 FQGNSA. The CDR3 has 16 amino acids. CDR3: CASSLMASGHQETQYF. CDR3 nucleotides: TGTGCCAGCAGCTTAATGGCTAGCGGGCACCAAGAGACCCAGTACTTC.

J is TRBJ1-5 and V is TRBV28; TRBD1 agrees at 7 bases. The germline gives CDR1 MDHEN, CDR2 SYDVKM. The CDR3 totals 14 residues. With 4 bases clipped from V and 6 bases from J, the junction kept 6 bases outside the gene matches. CDR3 DNA sequence: TGTGCCAGCAGTTCAACAGGGGTACGTCAGCCCCAGCATTTT. Amino acid sequence: CASSSTGVRQPQHF.

The chain combines TRBV7-2 with TRBJ2-1; 8 nucleotides line up with TRBD1. CDR3 size: 12 residues. In germline, CDR1 is SGHTA, CDR2 FQGNSA. V shed 5 bases and J 9 bases; nucleotides not matched to a gene: 3. CDR3 bases: TGTGCCAGCAGCCGACAGGGGAGTGAGCAGTTCTTC. Protein product: CASSRQGSEQFF.

This clonotype was counted only a few times. The chain employs TRBV28 and TRBJ2-7, with a possible D match to TRBD2 (5 bases). The V gene lost 6 bases and the J gene lost 2 bases, with 14 bases spanning the gap. This CDR3 contains 14 residues. CDR1 is MDHEN and CDR2 is SYDVKM in the germline V gene. The CDR3: CASRQTTSPYEQYF. The DNA of the CDR3 is TGTGCCAGCAGGCAAACAACTAGTCCCTACGAGCAGTACTTC.

As regards this clonotype: A junction boundary mismatches the germline segment, possibly from a read error. The chain has TRBV6-2 or TRBV6-3 and TRBJ2-7, with D possibly being TRBD2 (6 bases). Per the germline V gene, CDR1 is MNHEY and CDR2 is SVGEGT. This CDR3 is 14 amino acids long. The DNA for the CDR3 is TGTGTCAGCAGTTACGCCGGGAGAGCCTACGAGCAGTACTTC. As protein: CVSSYAGRAYEQYF.